Listed below are T cell receptor beta chains from one sample, sequenced in a study of T cells after yellow fever vaccination. Each CDR3 protein gets one entry after TCRdb re-called the 5' RACE reads with MiXCR. The profile shows a few hundred thousand distinct CDR3 sequences, roughly a sixth of them singletons. This specimen was PBMCs, taken 5 to 6 days after the first yellow fever vaccination. The receptors were gathered from a man between 18 and 29 years old who received the YFV17D yellow fever vaccine. Both conserved end residues are part of each CDR3. A D gene is named only where the DNA matches it firmly. Not all rows give a size; the values are once, few, many and, for expanded clones, a class.

d_call | j_call | v_call | clone_size | cdr3_nt | cdr3_aa
. | TRBJ1-6 | TRBV5-5 | . | TGTGCCAGCAGCTTGTTGAGACTCCTTAATTCACCCCTCCACTTT | CASSLLRLLNSPLHF
. | TRBJ2-5 | TRBV5-1 | few | TGCGCCAGCAGCCAAACAGGGATCGAGACCCAGTACTTC | CASSQTGIETQYF
TRBD1 | TRBJ2-3 | TRBV27 | many | TGTGCCAGCAGTTCTGGGACAGAGGGAAATACGCAGTATTTT | CASSSGTEGNTQYF
TRBD1 | TRBJ1-2 | TRBV11-2 | . | TGTGCCAGCAGGGTTCCGGGACAGGGGGAATATGGCTACACCTTC | CASRVPGQGEYGYTF
. | TRBJ2-7 | TRBV6-1 | few | TGTGCCAGCCTCCCCCACACAAGGATGGAACCCTACGAGCAGTACTTC | CASLPHTRMEPYEQYF
TRBD1 | TRBJ2-1 | TRBV7-8 | . | TGTGCCAGCAGCACAAGCCCCGGGACAGCTTACAATGAGCAGTTCTTC | CASSTSPGTAYNEQFF
TRBD2 | TRBJ2-7 | TRBV5-5 | few | TGTGCCAGCAGCTTGGAGGCTAGCGGGGTGGTGAGTACCTACGAGCAGTACTTC | CASSLEASGVVSTYEQYF
TRBD2 | TRBJ2-3 | TRBV11-2 | . | TGTGCCAGCAGCTTAGTGCCAGCGGGGAGCACAGATACGCAGTATTTT | CASSLVPAGSTDTQYF
TRBD2 | TRBJ2-2 | TRBV28 | . | TGTGCCAGCAGTCCACGTCCGGGACTAGCGGTGATTTTCGGGGAGCTGTTTTTT | CASSPRPGLAVIFGELFF
TRBD1 | TRBJ2-7 | TRBV20-1 | . | TGCAGTGCTTACCGGGACAGGGCATCCTACGAGCAGTACTTC | CSAYRDRASYEQYF
TRBD2 | TRBJ2-1 | TRBV14 | few | TGTGCCAGCAGCCAAGGACTAGCAGCAGATGAGCAGTTCTTC | CASSQGLAADEQFF
. | TRBJ2-5 | TRBV4-3 | . | TGCGCCAGCAGCCAAGCCCCGTACAGGGAGGCAGAGACCCAGTACTTC | CASSQAPYREAETQYF
TRBD1 | TRBJ2-5 | TRBV25-1 | . | TGTGCCAGCAGTGTCAGGGGGAAAGAGACCCAGTACTTC | CASSVRGKETQYF
. | TRBJ2-1 | TRBV7-9 | many | TGTGCCAGCAGCTTTGTGGGGGCCGGGGACAATGAGCAGTTCTTC | CASSFVGAGDNEQFF
TRBD2 | TRBJ2-7 | TRBV6-5 | . | TGTGCCAGCAGTTACGGGGGAGCGGGGGGTTTCAACGAGCAGTACTTC | CASSYGGAGGFNEQYF
TRBD1 | TRBJ1-4 | TRBV30 | . | TGTGCCTGGAGTGTACCGCAGGGGGGGGAAAAACTGTTTTTT | CAWSVPQGGEKLFF
. | TRBJ2-2 | TRBV9 | few | TGTGCCAGCAGCGTAGAGGTGTGGGGGGACCCCGGGGAGCTGTTTTTT | CASSVEVWGDPGELFF
. | TRBJ1-1 | TRBV7-6 | few | TGTGCCAGCAGCTTAGAAATGAGCGATACTGAAGCTTTCTTT | CASSLEMSDTEAFF
TRBD1 | TRBJ1-5 | TRBV6-5 | . | TGTGCCAGCAGTTACTCGTACAGGGGTGATCAGCCCCAGCATTTT | CASSYSYRGDQPQHF
. | TRBJ2-7 | TRBV7-2 | . | TGTGCCAGCAGCCCAAGTCGGTGGGCCTACGAGCAGTACTTC | CASSPSRWAYEQYF
. | TRBJ1-5 | TRBV19 | few | TGTGCCAGTAGTATATTAATGGCCGTCAATCAGCCCCAGCATTTT | CASSILMAVNQPQHF
TRBD2 | TRBJ2-5 | TRBV7-3 | . | TGTGCCAGCAGCTTAACGAGCGCGGGGGGGCAAGGGACCCAGTACTTC | CASSLTSAGGQGTQYF
. | TRBJ2-1 | TRBV19 | few | TGTGCCAGTAGGCCTGACAGAAGGGCCTACAATGAGCAGTTCTTC | CASRPDRRAYNEQFF
. | TRBJ2-3 | TRBV10-1 | few | TGCGCCAGCAGTGGCGTCCTAACAGATACGCAGTATTTT | CASSGVLTDTQYF
TRBD1 | TRBJ2-3 | TRBV24-1 | few | TGTGCCACAGCCGGACAGGGCACAGATACGCAGTATTTT | CATAGQGTDTQYF
TRBD1 | TRBJ2-2 | TRBV4-3 | . | TGCGCCAGCAGCCACCCCGGGACAGGGGCCGGGGAGCTGTTTTTT | CASSHPGTGAGELFF
TRBD1 | TRBJ1-5 | TRBV20-1 | . | TGCAGTGCGATCCCCCGGCAGGGGGCTCAGCCCCAGCATTTT | CSAIPRQGAQPQHF
TRBD2 | TRBJ2-1 | TRBV7-9 | . | TGTGCCAGCAGCTTCAGGACTAGCGGGAACAATGAGCAGTTCTTC | CASSFRTSGNNEQFF
. | TRBJ1-1 | TRBV14 | many | TGTGCCACCGCGTTAATGGTACGAAACACTGAAGCTTTCTTT | CATALMVRNTEAFF
. | TRBJ2-1 | TRBV12-3/TRBV12-4 | few | TGTGCCAGCAGTCTCGGACAGATTCACAATGAGCAGTTCTTC | CASSLGQIHNEQFF
. | TRBJ1-2 | TRBV4-2 | . | TGTGCCAGCAGCCAAGTCCTGGACAACGACTATGGCTACACCTTC | CASSQVLDNDYGYTF
TRBD1 | TRBJ2-7 | TRBV18 | many | TGTGCCAGCTCACCATGGGACAGCTCCTACGAGCAGTACTTC | CASSPWDSSYEQYF
. | TRBJ1-5 | TRBV10-3 | few | TGTGCCACCGCGGGCGGTTCCAATCAGCCCCAGCATTTT | CATAGGSNQPQHF